This T cell receptor beta chain comes out of a study of siplizumab effects on memory and regulatory T cells. The germline gives CDR1 SGHDT, CDR2 YYEEEE. V was pared by 1 base and J by 0 bases, with 13 bases between. The CDR3 spans 16 residues. Regarding the study as a whole: Researchers could map only a minor fraction of alloreactive clones to unstimulated subsets. Greater diversity than memory cells seemed evident in naive T cells, which also appeared to be major alloresponse contributors. Mappable CD4+ clones that were alloreactive averaged around 70% Treg-derived with siplizumab versus 26.9% in controls.

The repertoire was sequenced with immunoSEQ multiplex PCR; TCRdb's copy has only in-frame clones and lacks some. The sample has fewer than 110,000 clones, around nine tenths seen once; the top ten hold 12%. On this clone: As yet, its antigen is unknown.

The sequenced sample was non-Treg CD4+ T cells sorted from blood. This rearrangement joins TRBV5-6 to TRBJ1-1; D gene ambiguous. This receptor was taken from a human donor in good health. The CDR3 DNA is TGTGCCAGCAGCTTGCTGGCTGCAGGAATGAACACTGAAGCTTTCTTT. Translating gives CASSLLAAGMNTEAFF.